This T cell receptor beta chain emerged from a study of shared clonotypes between healthy human individuals. Overall study context: Each donor's CD4 naive and CD4 memory cells filled three plates apiece, CD8 naive two, and CD8 memory one. Study conclusions and caveats: Sampling used blood alone; tissue repertoires probably differ. The study found about 5% of naive CD4 clonotypes shared across a few donors.

This CDR3 contains 15 residues. Germline lookup yields CDR1 SGHTA and CDR2 FQGTGA. V shed 5 bases and J 6 bases; nucleotides not matched to a gene: 5. Adult donors, all healthy and HIV-negative, had no recent acute infections or vaccinations. Only in-frame clones appear in the TCRdb table, and some are missing; sequencing was by immunoSEQ multiplex PCR. The sample shows about 1.1 million clones, 70% to 80% of them seen only once. With respect to this clone: The antigen is not known.

This sequence originates from a young man in good health. Some clones in this sample may be carry-over from other donors' samples. The V call is TRBV7-3, the J call TRBJ2-2; TRBD1 aligns across 11 bases. What was sequenced was memory CD4+ T cells from PBMCs. The subset is: CD45RA-negative fraction. In nucleotides, the CDR3 is TGTGCCAGCAGCCCCGAGGGACAGGGGGCCGGGGAGCTGTTTTTT. Its translation: CASSPEGQGAGELFF.